This T cell receptor beta chain was sequenced in a study of cytomegalovirus exposure and HLA in healthy donors. On this clone itself: Its antigen is unidentified.

Findings and caveats of the study: Most TCR sequences were uncommon, yet certain public TCRs appeared in many donors. The finding came from a later analysis; first-cohort TCR clusters tended to co-occur in the 110 or so validation repertoires.

Trimming shortened V by 3 bases and J by 12 bases, and 11 bases separated the two germline ends. The CDR3 length is 10 residues. The germline V gene encodes CDR1 DFQATT and CDR2 SNEGSKA (reference sequence). TCRdb keeps only in-frame clones here, not all; method: immunoSEQ multiplex PCR. This sample has 110,000 or so clones, with about 84% found just once. This chain links TRBV20-1 with TRBJ1-1, with a possible D match to TRBD1 (5 bases). This TCR came from a man between 18 and 35 years old in good health and CMV-seronegative. The sample consisted of PBMCs. CDR3 amino acids: CSARTEDTFF. CDR3 nucleotides: TGCAGTGCTAGGACAGAGGATACTTTCTTT.